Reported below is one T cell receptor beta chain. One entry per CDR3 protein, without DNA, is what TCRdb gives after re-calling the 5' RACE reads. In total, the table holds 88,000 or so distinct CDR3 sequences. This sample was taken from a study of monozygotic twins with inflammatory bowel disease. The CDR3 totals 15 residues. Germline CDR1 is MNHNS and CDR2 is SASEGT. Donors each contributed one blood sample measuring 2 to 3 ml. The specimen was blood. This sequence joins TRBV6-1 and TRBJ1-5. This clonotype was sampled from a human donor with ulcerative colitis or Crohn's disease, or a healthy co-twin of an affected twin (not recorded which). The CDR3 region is CASSEGGYSNQPQHF.